These 15 T cell receptor beta chains were sequenced from one sample in a study of cytomegalovirus exposure and HLA in healthy donors. The PCR had 60 Vbeta and 13 Jbeta primers. Sequenced by immunoSEQ multiplex PCR; TCRdb stores in-frame clones only, minus some. The table lists about 93,000 clones, under 85% of them singletons, with around 2% in the top ten. Sequenced material: PBMCs. These receptors were obtained from a boy younger than 18 in good health and CMV-seronegative.

CDR3 coding DNA: TGCGCCAGCAGCCAAGGCAGGGGCGCTGGAAACACCATATATTTT. Translation gives CASSQGRGAGNTIYF. V usage is TRBV4-3 and J usage is TRBJ1-3, with D possibly matching TRBD1 (6 bases). Germline assignment: CDR1 LGHNA and CDR2 YSLEER. The CDR3 is made up of 15 amino acids. V was cut by 1 base and J by 2 bases, with 9 bases left in between.

V usage is TRBV20-1 and J usage is TRBJ2-2; D not resolved. The ends were cut back, 6 bases at V and 5 bases at J, with 7 bases in the middle. This CDR3 is 11 amino acids long. CDR1 and CDR2 (germline): DFQATT, SNEGSKA (reference sequence). The CDR3 DNA reads as TGCAGTGCGCGGAAAACCGGGGAGCTGTTTTTT. As protein: CSARKTGELFF.

The chain is built from TRBV4-3 and TRBJ2-2, with 11 bases identical to TRBD1. J gave up 6 bases and V 4 bases, and 7 bases lay outside the gene matches. The V gene's germline CDR1 is LGHNA and CDR2 YSLEER. The CDR3 loop spans 16 amino acids. The DNA of the CDR3 is TGCGCCAGCAGCCGCGGGGACAGGGGGGTGGCCGGGGAGCTGTTTTTT. Protein product: CASSRGDRGVAGELFF.

In this sample, this clone turned up a few times. At one boundary the junction diverges from the germline segment, which might be a read error. This rearrangement joins TRBV7-7 to TRBJ2-5; perhaps TRBD1 as D (6 bases). The germline CDR1 and CDR2 sequences are SSHAT and FNYEAQ (reference sequence). This CDR3 has 14 amino acids. The CDR3 here is CASSLGTGLETQYF. The CDR3 DNA follows: TGTGCTAGCAGCTTAGGTACAGGGCTAGAGACCCAGTACTTC.

The chain has TRBV9 and TRBJ2-1; maybe TRBD2 (5 bases). Trimming cost V 7 bases and J 10 bases, with 9 bases left between them. The CDR3 is 10 amino acids. The germline CDR1 and CDR2 sequences are SGDLS and YYNGEE. Here the CDR3 reads CASGGLEQFF. The CDR3 nucleotides are TGTGCCAGCGGAGGACTCGAGCAGTTCTTC. The whole variable domain, filled in from reference TRBV9 and TRBJ2-1, reads DSGVTQTPKHLITATGQRVTLRCSPRSGDLSVYWYQQSLDQGLQFLIQYYNGEERAKGNILERFSAQQFPDLHSELNLSSLELGDSALYFCASGGLEQFFGPGTRLTVL.

This clone was detected a few times. The chain recombines TRBV19 with TRBJ2-6, with 7 bases aligning to TRBD1. V dropped 3 bases and J dropped 13; count of bases not matched to a gene: 12. This CDR3 comprises 15 residues. Germline CDR1 and CDR2: LNHDA and SQIVND (reference sequence). The DNA of the CDR3 is TGTGCCAGTAGTATTGGACAGGCCACCATTAGGGTCCTGACTTTC. Residues: CASSIGQATIRVLTF.

J is TRBJ2-5 and V is TRBV29-1; D may be TRBD1 (5 bases). The CDR3 is 12 residues long. Deletions cut 5 bases from V and 9 bases from J, with 16 bases between. Germline V gene data show CDR1 as SQVTM and CDR2 as ANQGSEA. This CDR3 is CSVFRDAWAQYF. The CDR3 DNA reads TGCAGCGTTTTCAGGGATGCGTGGGCCCAGTACTTC. The full variable domain, with the rest looked up from reference TRBV29-1 and TRBJ2-5, is SAVISQKPSRDICQRGTSLTIQCQVDSQVTMMFWYRQQPGQSLTLIATANQGSEATYESGFVIDKFPISRPNLTFSTLTVSNMSPEDSSIYLCSVFRDAWAQYFGPGTRLLVL.

V is TRBV28 and J is TRBJ1-1; D call uncertain. This CDR3 has 12 residues. V dropped 2 bases and J dropped 8 bases, with 9 bases sitting between them. In germline, CDR1 is MDHEN, CDR2 SYDVKM. The CDR3 DNA follows: TGTGCCAGCAGTTTACCTCCGGGGGAAGCTTTCTTT. Its protein product is CASSLPPGEAFF.

The J gene is TRBJ1-6, the V gene TRBV18; no clear D gene. The V and J ends lost 3 bases and 7 bases respectively, with 10 bases between them. Germline CDR1 KGHSH, CDR2 LQKENI. The CDR3 runs 14 residues. In nucleotides, the CDR3 is TGTGCCAGCTCACCCAACGAGGTCAATTCACCCCTCCACTTT. Residues: CASSPNEVNSPLHF.

The V gene is TRBV4-3, the J gene TRBJ2-1, with 8 bases identical to TRBD2. Looked up from germline, CDR1 is LGHNA and CDR2 is YSLEER. The CDR3 is 16 amino acids. V shed 0 bases and J 7 bases; nucleotides not matched to a gene: 8. In nucleotides, the CDR3 is TGCGCCAGCAGCCAAGATCCCCCGGGAGGGCCGAATGAGCAGTTCTTC. It codes for CASSQDPPGGPNEQFF.

The chain couples TRBV4-3 to TRBJ2-3; 11 bases align to TRBD2. Per germline, CDR1 LGHNA and CDR2 YSLEER. This CDR3 spans 19 amino acids. V shed 0 bases and J 1 base; nucleotides not matched to a gene: 9. The CDR3: CASSQDRLAGHFRTDTQYF. The DNA for the CDR3 is TGCGCCAGCAGCCAAGATCGACTAGCGGGGCATTTCCGCACAGATACGCAGTATTTT.

This clone was recorded a few times. V and J are TRBV6-5 and TRBJ1-3; D not certain. CDR1 and CDR2 (germline): MNHEY, SVGAGI. There are 12 residues in the CDR3. V was trimmed by 9 bases and J by 0 bases, leaving 6 bases between them. CDR3 in amino acids: CASGRSGNTIYF. CDR3 DNA sequence: TGTGCCAGTGGGCGCTCTGGAAACACCATATATTTT.

The CDR3 loop is CASSLRGGTEAFF. The DNA of the CDR3 is TGTGCCAGCAGCTTGCGAGGGGGCACTGAAGCTTTCTTT. J is TRBJ1-1 and V is TRBV5-4, with a weak D call TRBD1 (6 bases). The ends were cut back, 1 base at V and 4 bases at J, with 8 bases in the middle. CDR3 length: 13 amino acids. Germline V CDR1 and CDR2: SGHNT, YYREEE (reference sequence).

The chain links TRBV6-1 to TRBJ2-7; 7 bases are a match to TRBD1. V trimming: 5 bases; J trimming: 2 bases; junction bases outside the gene matches: 3. The CDR3 has 13 amino acids. Looked up from germline, CDR1 is MNHNS and CDR2 is SASEGT. CDR3 loop: CASSPGQPYEQYF. The CDR3 DNA sequence: TGTGCCAGCAGTCCGGGACAGCCCTACGAGCAGTACTTC.

This chain joins TRBV10-3 and TRBJ1-6, with 8 bases fitting TRBD1. The germline V gene encodes CDR1 ENHRY and CDR2 SYGVKD. The junction had 8 bases not matched to a gene; V was cut back by 6 bases and J by 7 bases. This CDR3 is built from 15 residues. The CDR3 coding sequence is TGTGCCATCAGACCCGGGACAGGCGACAATTCACCCCTCCACTTT. Protein product: CAIRPGTGDNSPLHF.